This T cell receptor beta chain comes out of a study of blood T cell repertoires in COVID-19. Overall study: Samples came from the United States, Italy and Spain, spanning acute and convalescent COVID-19. PBMCs, B-cell-depleted T cells, or T cells were the source of the cDNA or gDNA that made up the material.

As processed by the authors: Counts of nucleated cells, estimated from reference gene primer amplification, were obtained. Measured with immunoSEQ multiplex PCR; TCRdb has only the in-frame clones, and not every one. The V and J calls and the clone size are those of that table, but D and trimming were determined from the DNA. The sample yields about 130,000 clones, 75% to 90% seen once. The J segment lost 5 bases and the V segment lost 6 bases, leaving 3 bases of the junction unmatched. The germline V gene has CDR1 MNHEY and CDR2 SVGAGI. CDR3 length: 12 amino acids. This clone has just one count. The clonotype was recovered from a human donor in a cohort sampled during active COVID-19. The material sequenced was peripheral blood. This rearrangement joins TRBV6-5 to TRBJ2-5; 7 bases agree with TRBD1. CDR3 protein: CASRRGPETQYF. For the CDR3, the DNA is TGTGCCAGCAGGAGGGGGCCGGAGACCCAGTACTTC.